A selection of T cell receptor beta chains follows, all from one sample in a study of T cells in Graves' hyperthyroidism and ophthalmopathy. One entry per CDR3 protein results from TCRdb running MiXCR on the multiplex PCR reads. The sample lists more than 450,000 distinct CDR3 sequences, 15% to 20% occurring once. The sequenced material came from blood. The receptors were sampled from a man aged 40-49 years with Graves' ophthalmopathy. Each CDR3 is given with its conserved first and last residue. A D gene is named only where the DNA matches it firmly. Only part of the rows carry a size: once, few, many, or a class if the clone is expanded.

v_call	clone_size	cdr3_length	d_call	j_call	cdr3_nt	cdr3_aa
TRBV14	.	15	.	TRBJ1-1	TGTGCCAGCAGCCCCCGGACCACCCTTGACACTGAAGCTTTCTTT	CASSPRTTLDTEAFF
TRBV7-9	many	16	TRBD2	TRBJ2-2	TGTGCCAACCCACCGACTAGCGGGAAGGTCACCGGGGAGCTGTTTTTT	CANPPTSGKVTGELFF
TRBV18	few	15	.	TRBJ2-5	TGTGCCAGCTCACCACCGCAGAGCCGGTTAGAGACCCAGTACTTC	CASSPPQSRLETQYF
TRBV5-1	.	17	.	TRBJ1-3	TGCGCCAGCAGCTTGAGAGGGGACCCGTACTCTGGAAACACCATATATTTT	CASSLRGDPYSGNTIYF
TRBV4-1	many	16	.	TRBJ1-5	TGCGCCAGCAGCCAAGTTCACAGCTACGTCCGTCAGCCCCAGCATTTT	CASSQVHSYVRQPQHF
TRBV7-9	.	15	.	TRBJ1-4	TGTGCCAGCAGCCGCGAGTCAGCAACTAATGAAAAACTGTTTTTT	CASSRESATNEKLFF
TRBV29-1	few	12	.	TRBJ2-7	TGCAGCGTTGAAGATCAGGCTCCCGGGCAGTACTTC	CSVEDQAPGQYF
TRBV7-9	.	18	TRBD2	TRBJ2-1	TGTGCCAGCAGCTTGCGACTAGCGGGCCTAAGCTCCTACAATGAGCAGTTCTTC	CASSLRLAGLSSYNEQFF
TRBV20-1	few	13	.	TRBJ1-6	TGCAGTTCCCCCAGGACGGGAAATTCACCCCTCCACTTT	CSSPRTGNSPLHF
TRBV20-1	.	15	.	TRBJ2-7	TGCAGTGCTAGGGGTGGGGAATCGGGGGTTGACGAGCAGTACTTC	CSARGGESGVDEQYF
TRBV10-3	.	14	.	TRBJ2-7	TGTGCCATCAGTGGCTCCGGACAGACCTACGAGCAGTACTTC	CAISGSGQTYEQYF
TRBV20-1	few	13	.	TRBJ2-3	TGCAGTGGCGCTAGCGATTACACAGATACGCAGTATTTT	CSGASDYTDTQYF
TRBV6-2/TRBV6-3	.	13	.	TRBJ1-2	TGTGCCAGCAGCAGAGACAGGATGTTTGGCTACACCTTC	CASSRDRMFGYTF
TRBV11-2	many	16	.	TRBJ2-3	TGTGCCAGCAGCTTAGACCTGGGCGGGGACGGAAAGAAGCAGTATTTT	CASSLDLGGDGKKQYF
TRBV7-2	many	17	.	TRBJ2-5	TGTGCCAGCAGCTTAGGGGGGGCTACGTACGCCAAGGAGACCCAGTACTTC	CASSLGGATYAKETQYF
TRBV12-3/TRBV12-4	many	13	.	TRBJ1-6	TGTGCCAGCAGGGGCAGCTTAAATTCACCCCTCCACTTT	CASRGSLNSPLHF
TRBV20-1	.	15	.	TRBJ1-4	TGCAGTGCCTCTTCGTCCGGGACACACCACGAAAAACTGTTTTTT	CSASSSGTHHEKLFF
TRBV2	few	11	.	TRBJ1-2	TGTGCCATTACAGGGAATGGTGGCTACACCTTC	CAITGNGGYTF
TRBV7-2	many	15	.	TRBJ2-2	TGTGCCAGCAGCCCCCCTCGGTGGGACACCGGGGAGCTGTTTTTT	CASSPPRWDTGELFF
TRBV6-1	.	18	.	TRBJ2-1	TGTGCCAGCAGTGCCAGGGGGTTGGCGGGGGGTCCAGGCAATGAGCAGTTCTTC	CASSARGLAGGPGNEQFF
TRBV6-2/TRBV6-3	many	13	.	TRBJ2-7	TGTGCCAGCAGGCGTAGCGGAACCTACGAGCAGTACTTC	CASRRSGTYEQYF
TRBV5-1	many	15	.	TRBJ1-4	TGCGCCAGCAGCTTGCTCCAGGGCAGTAATGAAAAACTGTTTTTT	CASSLLQGSNEKLFF
TRBV9	once	15	TRBD1	TRBJ1-4	TGTGCCAGCAGCCTTCAGGGGGGGACGGGTGAAAAACTGTTTTTT	CASSLQGGTGEKLFF
TRBV27	few	15	.	TRBJ1-2	TGTGCCAGCACCGGTTCCCCGTACGGGGGCGATGGCTACACCTTC	CASTGSPYGGDGYTF
TRBV20-1	.	14	TRBD1	TRBJ2-1	TGCAGTGCTAGAGAGGGACAGGGGCGCTGGGAGCAGTTCTTC	CSAREGQGRWEQFF
TRBV11-2	many	13	.	TRBJ2-1	TGTGCCAGCAGCTTAGGGGACCCCCTTGAGCAGTTCTTC	CASSLGDPLEQFF
TRBV11-2	.	14	.	TRBJ2-5	TGTGCCAGCAGCTTATCAGGGCCCCCAGAGACCCAGTACTTC	CASSLSGPPETQYF
TRBV2	many	13	.	TRBJ2-1	TGTGCCAGCAGTGAGGAGGGGCACGTTGAGCAGTTCTTC	CASSEEGHVEQFF
TRBV20-1	many	14	.	TRBJ1-1	TGCAGTGCTAGCAGGGGAGGCTTGAACACTGAAGCTTTCTTT	CSASRGGLNTEAFF
TRBV20-1	few	13	.	TRBJ2-1	TGCAGTGCCTCCGGGAACCCCTACAATGAGCAGTTCTTC	CSASGNPYNEQFF
TRBV12-3/TRBV12-4	few	13	.	TRBJ1-3	TGTGCCAGCAGTTTAGTGGGTGGAAACACCATATATTTT	CASSLVGGNTIYF